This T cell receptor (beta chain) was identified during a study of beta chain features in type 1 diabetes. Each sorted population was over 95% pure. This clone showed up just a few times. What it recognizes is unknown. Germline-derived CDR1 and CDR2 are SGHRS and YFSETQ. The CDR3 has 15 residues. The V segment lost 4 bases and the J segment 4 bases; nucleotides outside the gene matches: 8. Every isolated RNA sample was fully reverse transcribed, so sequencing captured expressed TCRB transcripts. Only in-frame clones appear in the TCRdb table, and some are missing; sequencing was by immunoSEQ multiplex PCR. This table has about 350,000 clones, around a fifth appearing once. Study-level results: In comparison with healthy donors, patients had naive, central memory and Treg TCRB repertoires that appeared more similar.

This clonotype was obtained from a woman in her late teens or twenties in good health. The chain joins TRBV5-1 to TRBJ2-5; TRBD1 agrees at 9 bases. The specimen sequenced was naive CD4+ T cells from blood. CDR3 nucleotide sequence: TGCGCCAGCAGCACAACAGGGGGCCCGGGAGAGACCCAGTACTTC. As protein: CASSTTGGPGETQYF.